Listed below are T cell receptor beta chains from one sample, sequenced in a study of CD8+CD57+ T cells in acquired aplastic anemia. Each CDR3 protein is one row after TCRdb ran MiXCR on the reads. The sample records some 200,000 distinct CDR3 sequences, almost 50% being singletons. Material for sequencing was sorted CD4+, CD8+, or CD8+CD57+ T cells (not recorded which) from PBMCs. These receptors were obtained from a human donor with aplastic anemia. The CDR3 runs from the conserved cysteine through the conserved F or W. The order of the fields is V gene, J gene, clone size, CDR3 protein. The size field is filled for only some rows; it gives once, few, many or a size class.

v_call: TRBV20-1; j_call: TRBJ1-5; clone_size: NA; cdr3_aa: CSASFGERQPQHF
v_call: TRBV7-2; j_call: TRBJ1-2; clone_size: once; cdr3_aa: CASSLDQGHGYTF
v_call: TRBV20-1; j_call: TRBJ2-5; clone_size: NA; cdr3_aa: CSAKIGGETQYF
v_call: TRBV5-6; j_call: TRBJ1-1; clone_size: NA; cdr3_aa: CASALGGEAFF
v_call: TRBV19; j_call: TRBJ1-5; clone_size: many; cdr3_aa: CASSIRGTGDVGNQPQHF
v_call: TRBV12-3/TRBV12-4; j_call: TRBJ2-2; clone_size: few; cdr3_aa: CARSWDRGHGGELLF
v_call: TRBV2; j_call: TRBJ2-5; clone_size: NA; cdr3_aa: CASRVVTQYF
v_call: TRBV20-1; j_call: TRBJ2-5; clone_size: NA; cdr3_aa: CSASSATGETQYF
v_call: TRBV10-3; j_call: TRBJ1-4; clone_size: NA; cdr3_aa: CAISQDSFPRNEKLFF
v_call: TRBV20-1; j_call: TRBJ2-2; clone_size: once; cdr3_aa: CSARDHLTGELFF
v_call: TRBV5-5; j_call: TRBJ1-1; clone_size: many; cdr3_aa: CASSWVTGTEAFF
v_call: TRBV24-1; j_call: TRBJ2-1; clone_size: NA; cdr3_aa: CATKGGNNEQFF
v_call: TRBV6-5; j_call: TRBJ1-1; clone_size: NA; cdr3_aa: CASSYSSQPNTEAFF
v_call: TRBV20-1; j_call: TRBJ2-3; clone_size: NA; cdr3_aa: CSAEKDWGTRTDTQYF
v_call: TRBV2; j_call: TRBJ1-2; clone_size: NA; cdr3_aa: CASSPDRSLNYGYTF
v_call: TRBV29-1; j_call: TRBJ2-3; clone_size: NA; cdr3_aa: CSVEEDNTQYF
v_call: TRBV29-1; j_call: TRBJ1-1; clone_size: NA; cdr3_aa: CSVPAGGEAFF
v_call: TRBV7-9; j_call: TRBJ2-6; clone_size: NA; cdr3_aa: CAGSLTGGPGANVLTF
v_call: TRBV7-9; j_call: TRBJ2-3; clone_size: many; cdr3_aa: CASSSSPGAHTDTQYF
v_call: TRBV10-3; j_call: TRBJ1-2; clone_size: few; cdr3_aa: CAISESRTGVAYGYTF
v_call: TRBV19; j_call: TRBJ2-1; clone_size: many; cdr3_aa: CASSIQLEGNEQFF
v_call: TRBV18; j_call: TRBJ1-6; clone_size: NA; cdr3_aa: CASSPKGIGDTPLHF
v_call: TRBV2; j_call: TRBJ1-1; clone_size: NA; cdr3_aa: CASSPDTENTEAFF
v_call: TRBV6-1; j_call: TRBJ1-1; clone_size: many; cdr3_aa: CASEDRVNTEAFF
v_call: TRBV7-2; j_call: TRBJ2-5; clone_size: NA; cdr3_aa: CASSRMGQASGETQYF
v_call: TRBV7-9; j_call: TRBJ1-2; clone_size: NA; cdr3_aa: CASSLRGTGGYTF
v_call: TRBV29-1; j_call: TRBJ1-1; clone_size: NA; cdr3_aa: CSVGEDTEAFF
v_call: TRBV27; j_call: TRBJ1-5; clone_size: NA; cdr3_aa: CASSPLRDRYSNQPQHF
v_call: TRBV6-5; j_call: TRBJ2-7; clone_size: many; cdr3_aa: CASTRGGQGGEQYF
v_call: TRBV5-1; j_call: TRBJ1-2; clone_size: NA; cdr3_aa: CASSPIGGGQGPANYGYTF
v_call: TRBV5-6; j_call: TRBJ1-6; clone_size: many; cdr3_aa: CASSLGGSPLHF
v_call: TRBV7-2; j_call: NA; clone_size: NA; cdr3_aa: CASSLMGNEQFF
v_call: TRBV5-1; j_call: TRBJ2-7; clone_size: many; cdr3_aa: CASGFGGFRDEQYF
v_call: TRBV2; j_call: TRBJ1-6; clone_size: many; cdr3_aa: CASSLRPYNSPLHF
v_call: TRBV7-2; j_call: TRBJ1-5; clone_size: many; cdr3_aa: CASSSRNQPQHF
v_call: TRBV9; j_call: TRBJ1-4; clone_size: many; cdr3_aa: CASSQTGTREKLFF
v_call: TRBV7-2; j_call: TRBJ1-6; clone_size: many; cdr3_aa: CASSPQTGNVNSPLHF
v_call: TRBV7-2; j_call: TRBJ1-3; clone_size: many; cdr3_aa: CASSLSPGSTIYF
v_call: TRBV19; j_call: TRBJ1-1; clone_size: many; cdr3_aa: CASTPPRKVDTEAFF
v_call: TRBV2; j_call: TRBJ2-1; clone_size: many; cdr3_aa: CASSTWTGYNEQFF
v_call: TRBV6-2/TRBV6-3; j_call: TRBJ1-5; clone_size: many; cdr3_aa: CASSQDRESTQPQHF
v_call: TRBV12-5; j_call: TRBJ2-5; clone_size: NA; cdr3_aa: CASGDTGETQYF
v_call: TRBV2; j_call: TRBJ2-2; clone_size: NA; cdr3_aa: CASSELRAGGNTGELSW
v_call: TRBV15; j_call: TRBJ1-2; clone_size: NA; cdr3_aa: CATSREGRGYTF
v_call: TRBV27; j_call: TRBJ1-1; clone_size: few; cdr3_aa: CASSLGERRTEAFF
v_call: TRBV20-1; j_call: TRBJ2-7; clone_size: NA; cdr3_aa: CSAPGPRGQDEQYF
v_call: TRBV6-2/TRBV6-3; j_call: TRBJ1-5; clone_size: NA; cdr3_aa: CASSYSSRDGQPQHF
v_call: TRBV29-1; j_call: TRBJ2-3; clone_size: NA; cdr3_aa: CSANGQGGTDTQYF
v_call: TRBV19; j_call: TRBJ2-3; clone_size: many; cdr3_aa: CASSTRTGETDTQYF
v_call: TRBV4-1; j_call: TRBJ1-5; clone_size: many; cdr3_aa: CASSQGTGYSNQPQHF
v_call: TRBV2; j_call: TRBJ2-7; clone_size: NA; cdr3_aa: CAGGRGTDYEQYF
v_call: TRBV7-9; j_call: TRBJ2-3; clone_size: NA; cdr3_aa: CASSLAGGDETDTQYF
v_call: TRBV7-6; j_call: TRBJ1-4; clone_size: many; cdr3_aa: CASRASGRGNEKLFF
v_call: TRBV15; j_call: TRBJ2-6; clone_size: NA; cdr3_aa: CATSRPGQTYSGANVLTF
v_call: TRBV10-2; j_call: TRBJ1-4; clone_size: many; cdr3_aa: CASIQGPNEKLFF